Listed below are T cell receptor beta chains from one sample, sequenced in a study of T cell responses to AZD1222 COVID-19 vaccine. Sequencing used immunoSEQ multiplex PCR; TCRdb keeps in-frame clones, though not all of them. The sample shows around 130,000 clones, approximately 90% of them seen only once. The source material was peripheral blood, sampled 28 days after the second dose of the MenACWY control vaccine. All receptors derive from an adult who received the MenACWY meningococcal vaccine as a control. The CDR3 runs from the conserved cysteine through the conserved F or W. A D gene is named only where the DNA matches it firmly. For some rows the clone size is stated as once, few or many, or as a class when expanded; others skip it.

V gene,clone size,D gene,J gene,CDR3 protein,CDR3 DNA
TRBV5-1,-,TRBD1,TRBJ2-2,CASSLTEGTGYTGELFF,TGCGCCAGCAGCTTGACGGAGGGGACAGGTTACACCGGGGAGCTGTTTTTT
TRBV7-9,-,-,TRBJ1-4,CASSLVLLGAGGEKLFF,TGTGCCAGCAGCTTAGTCCTGTTGGGGGCAGGAGGTGAAAAACTGTTTTTT
TRBV13,-,-,TRBJ1-1,CASSLNRLNTEAFF,TGTGCCAGCAGCTTAAACAGGTTGAACACTGAAGCTTTCTTT
TRBV7-9,-,TRBD2,TRBJ2-7,CASSLAAGEAGYEQYF,TGTGCCAGCAGCTTAGCAGCGGGAGAGGCAGGGTACGAGCAGTACTTC
TRBV3-1/TRBV3-2,-,-,TRBJ1-2,CASSQEGIGANYGYTF,TGTGCCAGCAGCCAAGAGGGCATAGGGGCGAACTATGGCTACACCTTC
TRBV19,-,TRBD2,TRBJ2-7,CASSIVQAGTTEQYF,TGTGCCAGTAGTATAGTCCAAGCCGGGACTACAGAGCAGTACTTC
TRBV18,-,-,TRBJ1-4,CASSQGRGSEKLFF,TGTGCCAGCTCACAGGGACGCGGTTCGGAAAAACTGTTTTTT
TRBV2,once,-,TRBJ2-1,CASSEEAFYNEQFF,TGTGCCAGCAGTGAAGAAGCATTCTACAATGAGCAGTTCTTC
TRBV3-1/TRBV3-2,-,-,TRBJ2-1,CASSQDRGSYNEQFF,TGTGCCAGCAGCCAAGATCGTGGGAGCTACAATGAGCAGTTCTTC
TRBV30,-,TRBD1,TRBJ2-7,CAWSLGQYMYEQYF,TGTGCCTGGAGTTTGGGACAGTACATGTACGAGCAGTACTTC
TRBV5-1,-,-,TRBJ1-1,CASSLAVGVEAFF,TGCGCCAGCAGCTTGGCCGTTGGGGTTGAAGCTTTCTTT
TRBV6-5,once,-,TRBJ1-5,CASSSGGDQPQHF,TGTGCCAGCAGTTCAGGCGGCGATCAGCCCCAGCATTTT
TRBV6-4,few,TRBD2,TRBJ2-3,CASSDVAGGTDTQYF,TGTGCCAGCAGTGATGTAGCGGGGGGCACAGATACGCAGTATTTT
TRBV6-5,-,TRBD1,TRBJ1-2,CASSYSRQGGHGYTF,TGTGCCAGCAGTTACTCTAGGCAGGGGGGACATGGCTACACCTTC
TRBV5-6,-,TRBD1,TRBJ2-1,CASSTGQRYYNEQFF,TGTGCCAGCAGCACGGGACAGAGATACTACAATGAGCAGTTCTTC
TRBV12-3/TRBV12-4,-,-,TRBJ1-3,CASSLGWAAGRNF,TGTGCCAGCAGTTTAGGCTGGGCAGCCGGACGAAATTTT
TRBV24-1,-,TRBD1,TRBJ2-5,CATSDWTGPETQYF,TGTGCCACCAGTGATTGGACAGGTCCAGAGACCCAGTACTTC
TRBV7-2,-,TRBD2,TRBJ2-7,CASSAGLAENYEQYF,TGTGCCAGCAGCGCCGGACTAGCGGAAAACTACGAGCAGTACTTC
TRBV7-3,-,-,TRBJ1-4,CASSPQGTTNEKLFF,TGTGCCAGCAGCCCCCAGGGTACAACTAATGAAAAACTGTTTTTT
TRBV7-3,-,-,TRBJ2-1,CASSLAALNNEQFF,TGTGCCAGCAGCTTAGCGGCCCTCAACAATGAGCAGTTCTTC
TRBV18,-,-,TRBJ1-6,CASSPLGDYNSPLHF,TGTGCCAGCTCACCCCTGGGGGACTATAATTCACCCCTCCACTTT
TRBV12-3/TRBV12-4,-,-,TRBJ1-2,CASSYTTGYTF,TGTGCCAGCAGCTACACCACCGGCTACACCTTC
TRBV4-2,few,-,TRBJ2-5,CASSQGASRETQYF,TGTGCCAGCAGCCAAGGGGCTAGCAGGGAGACCCAGTACTTC
TRBV6-5,-,-,TRBJ1-6,CASRGLGPGNSPLHF,TGTGCCAGCAGGGGGCTAGGACCGGGTAATTCACCCCTCCACTTT
TRBV29-1,-,-,TRBJ2-3,CSVAGAADTQYF,TGCAGCGTTGCCGGGGCGGCAGATACGCAGTATTTT
TRBV7-2,-,-,TRBJ1-2,CASSPSYSRDGYTF,TGTGCCAGCAGCCCTTCTTACTCCAGGGACGGCTACACCTTC
TRBV19,once,TRBD1,TRBJ1-4,CASSIDLGQGGEKLFF,TGTGCCAGTAGTATAGATCTGGGACAGGGAGGTGAAAAACTGTTTTTT
TRBV24-1,-,TRBD1,TRBJ1-2,CATSDQGARGYTF,TGTGCCACCAGTGATCAGGGGGCGCGTGGCTACACCTTC
TRBV19,-,-,TRBJ1-4,CASSIGPANGKLFF,TGTGCCAGTAGTATTGGGCCCGCCAACGGAAAACTGTTTTTT
TRBV28,-,-,TRBJ1-1,CASSWHREGSEAFF,TGTGCCAGCAGTTGGCACAGGGAAGGGTCTGAAGCTTTCTTT
TRBV15,-,TRBD1,TRBJ2-7,CATSVLTGYEQYF,TGTGCCACCAGCGTATTGACAGGGTACGAGCAGTACTTC
TRBV19,-,TRBD2,TRBJ2-3,CASSIAASGRRDTQYF,TGTGCCAGTAGTATTGCGGCTAGCGGTCGAAGGGATACGCAGTATTTT
TRBV3-1/TRBV3-2,-,-,TRBJ2-1,CASSPSHSQNEQFF,TGTGCCAGCAGCCCCAGTCACAGTCAGAATGAGCAGTTCTTC
TRBV5-4,-,TRBD2,TRBJ2-5,CASSSGASGVGETQYF,TGTGCCAGCAGTTCCGGAGCTAGCGGGGTTGGAGAGACCCAGTACTTC
TRBV6-5,-,-,TRBJ1-3,CASTQDSLQDTIYF,TGTGCCAGCACCCAGGACAGCCTGCAGGACACCATATATTTT
TRBV20-1,-,-,TRBJ1-2,CSARPDYGYTF,TGCAGTGCTAGACCCGACTATGGCTACACCTTC
TRBV7-2,-,-,TRBJ2-2,CASSLLGGQNTGELFF,TGTGCCAGCAGCTTATTAGGGGGGCAGAACACCGGGGAGCTGTTTTTT
TRBV19,-,-,TRBJ2-7,CASRDLLTYEQYF,TGTGCCAGCCGGGACCTACTGACCTACGAGCAGTACTTC
TRBV5-4,-,-,TRBJ2-3,CASSLGGGRSSTYTQYF,TGTGCCAGCAGCTTGGGAGGGGGGCGCTCAAGTACATATACGCAGTATTTT
TRBV7-9,many,-,TRBJ2-1,CASSSTQPGDNEQFF,TGTGCCAGCAGCTCCACCCAACCTGGGGACAATGAGCAGTTCTTC
TRBV10-1,-,TRBD2,TRBJ2-3,CASSDPSGGRTDTQYF,TGCGCCAGCAGTGACCCTAGCGGGGGACGCACAGATACGCAGTATTTT
TRBV24-1,-,TRBD1,TRBJ2-6,CATSDSIRDRISGANVLTF,TGTGCCACCAGTGACTCAATCCGGGACAGAATCTCTGGGGCCAACGTCCTGACTTTC
TRBV19,-,TRBD1,TRBJ1-1,CASSSWDRVTEAFF,TGTGCCAGTAGTTCGTGGGACAGGGTTACTGAAGCTTTCTTT
TRBV6-8,-,-,TRBJ1-2,CASSYLGQFNYGYTF,TGTGCCAGCAGTTACCTAGGACAGTTTAACTATGGCTACACCTTC
TRBV4-3,-,TRBD2,TRBJ2-3,CASSQGTSADTQYF,TGCGCCAGCAGCCAAGGGACTAGCGCAGATACGCAGTATTTT
TRBV6-5,-,-,TRBJ1-2,CASSYMRENYGYTF,TGTGCCAGCAGTTACATGAGGGAGAACTATGGCTACACCTTC
TRBV2,-,-,TRBJ2-5,CASSEWYEDRYQETQYF,TGTGCCAGCAGTGAATGGTATGAAGACAGGTACCAAGAGACCCAGTACTTC
TRBV12-3/TRBV12-4,-,-,TRBJ2-5,CASSFRETQYF,TGTGCCAGCAGTTTCCGGGAGACCCAGTACTTC
TRBV28,-,-,TRBJ1-2,CASKQNYGYTF,TGTGCCAGCAAACAAAACTATGGCTACACCTTC
TRBV1,-,-,TRBJ1-3,CTSSQDKVGRLSGNTIYF,TGCACCAGCAGCCAAGATAAGGTGGGGCGACTCTCTGGAAACACCATATATTTT
TRBV10-2,-,-,TRBJ1-5,CASSEMGAYSNQPQHF,TGCGCCAGCAGTGAGATGGGGGCGTATAGCAATCAGCCCCAGCATTTT
TRBV28,once,-,TRBJ1-5,CASSPPGPVSNQPQHF,TGTGCCAGCAGTCCTCCAGGGCCTGTGAGCAATCAGCCCCAGCATTTT
TRBV3-1/TRBV3-2,-,-,TRBJ1-2,CASSSTTGTIGYTF,TGTGCCAGCAGCAGTACTACCGGGACGATTGGCTACACCTTC
TRBV2,-,TRBD1,TRBJ1-1,CASSDRPRTGADEAFF,TGTGCCAGCAGTGATCGCCCTCGGACAGGGGCGGATGAAGCTTTCTTT
TRBV27,few,-,TRBJ2-6,CASSLWSGANVLTF,TGTGCCAGCAGTTTATGGTCTGGGGCCAACGTCCTGACTTTC